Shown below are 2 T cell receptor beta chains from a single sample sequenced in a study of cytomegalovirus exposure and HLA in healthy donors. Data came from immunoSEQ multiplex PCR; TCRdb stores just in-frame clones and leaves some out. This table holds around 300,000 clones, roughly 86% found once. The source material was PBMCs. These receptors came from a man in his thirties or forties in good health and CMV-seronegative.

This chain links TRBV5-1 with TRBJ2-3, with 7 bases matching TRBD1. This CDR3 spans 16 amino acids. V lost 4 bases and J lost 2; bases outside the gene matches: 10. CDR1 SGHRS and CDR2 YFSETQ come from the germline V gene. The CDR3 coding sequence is TGCGCCAGCAGCCCTACCTGGGACAGCTACACAGATACGCAGTATTTT. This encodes CASSPTWDSYTDTQYF.

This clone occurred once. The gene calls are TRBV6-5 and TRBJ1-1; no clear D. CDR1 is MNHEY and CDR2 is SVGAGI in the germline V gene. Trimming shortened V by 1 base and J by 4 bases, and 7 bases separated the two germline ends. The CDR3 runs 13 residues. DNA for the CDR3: TGTGCCAGCAGTTACTTGGAGCGCACTGAAGCTTTCTTT. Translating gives CASSYLERTEAFF.